This TCR beta chain is drawn from a study of blood T cell repertoires in COVID-19 (dated by TCRdb to the early 2020s). Broadly, across the study: The collaborator samples originated in the United States, Italy and Spain and spanned the acute and convalescent phases of COVID-19. Subjects who had been exposed to COVID-19, were actively infected with it, or had recovered from it provided the deeply sampled blood TCRbeta repertoires that made up the dataset. Samples were obtained from the ongoing ImmuneRACE study (first 160 participants) and from roughly 1,300 subjects provided by 6 global collaborators. A de-identified subject ID, COVID-19 status, age in years and sex were almost always included in the sample metadata. The repertoires were released in a freely available public database meant as a resource for research on the immune response to SARS-CoV-2. Where HLA class I and class II types were available, the types were taken from metadata supplied by the sample provider, not from assay-based typing. The material from the prospective study consisted of cDNA or gDNA derived from T cells, B-cell-depleted T cells, or PBMCs. Broad study findings and their caveats: The quantity of clinical and demographic metadata differed by source and by participant and was supplied without curation.

The immunoSEQ Assay, a bias-controlled multiplex PCR, was used to amplify TCRbeta CDR3 regions from genomic DNA. In the source study's methods: The number of nucleated cells in each sample was estimated from the amplification of reference gene primers within the assay. To quantify the absolute abundance of each unique TCRbeta CDR3 rearrangement, sequence reads were collapsed and filtered. For each sample, productive Simpson clonality was calculated by taking the square root of Simpson's diversity index across productive rearrangements. The source is immuneACCESS, and TCRdb retained only in-frame sequences with V and J called. Part of the clones is not carried over; for the studies checked, unresolved V genes explain less than half of this, and the remainder is unexplained. V and J calls plus clone size are reproduced from that table; the DNA served to infer D and trimming. The sample table records some 75,000 clones; about 88% of these occur just once. 2.5% to 3.5% of the sample belongs to the ten largest clones.

The collaborating institutions used their own protocols to collect whole blood in K2EDTA tubes. For TCRbeta analysis, collaborators shipped samples in one of three forms: frozen whole blood, isolated PBMCs, or DNA extracted from either of those sample types. Remarks on this clone: Which antigen it targets is not known. It has no much larger one-base neighbor in the sample; base qualities were not kept.

Taken from the germline V gene (reference sequence), the CDR1 and CDR2 loops are MNHEY and SMNVEV. From the cysteine through the phenylalanine, the CDR3 covers 15 amino acids. The CDR3 DNA has 45 bases and is translated from base 1. V lost 6 bases and J lost 1 base; the stretch between them is 15 bases long. The chain uses TRBV27 and TRBJ2-5; tentative D gene TRBD1, with 6 bases matching. The sequenced sample was peripheral blood. This clonotype was obtained from a man between 65 and 85 years old with active or convalescent COVID-19. This receptor carries the CDR3 CASRFQDRPQETQYF. The bases are TGTGCCAGCAGATTTCAGGACAGACCCCAAGAGACCCAGTACTTC.